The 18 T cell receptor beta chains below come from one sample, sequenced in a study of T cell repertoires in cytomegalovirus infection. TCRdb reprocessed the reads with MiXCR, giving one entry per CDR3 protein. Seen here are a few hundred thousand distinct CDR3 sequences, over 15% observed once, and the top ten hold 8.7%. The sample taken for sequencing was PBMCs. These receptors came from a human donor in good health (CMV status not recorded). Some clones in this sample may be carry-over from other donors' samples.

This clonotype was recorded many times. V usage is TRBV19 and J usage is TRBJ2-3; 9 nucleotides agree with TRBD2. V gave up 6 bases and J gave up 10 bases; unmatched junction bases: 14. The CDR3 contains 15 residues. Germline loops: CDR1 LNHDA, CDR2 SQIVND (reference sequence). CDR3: CASSGGLAGEIAQYF. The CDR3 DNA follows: TGTGCCAGTAGCGGCGGTTTAGCGGGAGAGATCGCGCAGTATTTT.

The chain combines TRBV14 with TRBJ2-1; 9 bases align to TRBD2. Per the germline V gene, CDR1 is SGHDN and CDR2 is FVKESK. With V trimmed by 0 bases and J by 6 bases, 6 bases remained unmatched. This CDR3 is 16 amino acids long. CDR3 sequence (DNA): TGTGCCAGCAGCCAAGATGTGGGACTAGCATTCAATGAGCAGTTCTTC. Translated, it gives CASSQDVGLAFNEQFF.

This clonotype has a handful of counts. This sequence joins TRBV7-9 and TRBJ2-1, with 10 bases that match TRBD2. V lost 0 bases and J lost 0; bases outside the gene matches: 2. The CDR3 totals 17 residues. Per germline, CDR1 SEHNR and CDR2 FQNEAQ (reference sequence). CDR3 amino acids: CASSLAGTSASYNEQFF. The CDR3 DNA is TGTGCCAGCAGCTTAGCAGGGACTAGCGCCTCCTACAATGAGCAGTTCTTC.

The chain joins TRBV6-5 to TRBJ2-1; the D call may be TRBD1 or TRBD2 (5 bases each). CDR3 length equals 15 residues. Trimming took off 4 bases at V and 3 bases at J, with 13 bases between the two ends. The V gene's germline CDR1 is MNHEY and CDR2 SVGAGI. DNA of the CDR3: TGTGCCAGCAGTTGGGGACGCCGAGGCTACAATGAGCAGTTCTTC. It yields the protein CASSWGRRGYNEQFF.

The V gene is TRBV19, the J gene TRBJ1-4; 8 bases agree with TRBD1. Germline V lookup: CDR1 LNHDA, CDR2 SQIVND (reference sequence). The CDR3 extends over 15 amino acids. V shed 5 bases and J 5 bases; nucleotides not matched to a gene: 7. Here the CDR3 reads CASSPRTGWNEKLFF. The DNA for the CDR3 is TGTGCCAGTAGTCCCCGGACAGGGTGGAATGAAAAACTGTTTTTT.

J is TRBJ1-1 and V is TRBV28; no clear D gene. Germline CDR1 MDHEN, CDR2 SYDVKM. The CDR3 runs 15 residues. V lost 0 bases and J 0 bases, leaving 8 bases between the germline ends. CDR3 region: CASSLWSRMNTEAFF. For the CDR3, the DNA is TGTGCCAGCAGTTTATGGTCTAGGATGAACACTGAAGCTTTCTTT.

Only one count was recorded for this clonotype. CDR3 in amino acids: CASKSPNQETQYF. The CDR3 DNA reads TGTGCCAGCAAGTCCCCCAACCAAGAGACCCAGTACTTC. The V call is TRBV6-6, the J call TRBJ2-5; D not certain. The CDR3 runs to 13 residues. Germline CDR1 MNHNY, CDR2 SVGAGI (reference sequence). V lost 7 bases to trimming and J lost 0 bases, with 9 bases between them.

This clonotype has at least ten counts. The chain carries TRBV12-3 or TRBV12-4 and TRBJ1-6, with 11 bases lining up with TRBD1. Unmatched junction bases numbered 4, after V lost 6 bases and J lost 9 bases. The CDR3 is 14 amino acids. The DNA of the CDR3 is TGTGCCAGCAGGGCCGGGACAGGGGGTTCACCCCTCCACTTT. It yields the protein CASRAGTGGSPLHF.

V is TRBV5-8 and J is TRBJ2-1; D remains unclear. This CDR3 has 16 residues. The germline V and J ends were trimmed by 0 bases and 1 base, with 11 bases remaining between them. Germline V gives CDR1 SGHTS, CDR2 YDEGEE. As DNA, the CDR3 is TGTGCCAGCAGCTTGGAGCTGGTGGGGTCCTACAATGAGCAGTTCTTC. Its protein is CASSLELVGSYNEQFF.

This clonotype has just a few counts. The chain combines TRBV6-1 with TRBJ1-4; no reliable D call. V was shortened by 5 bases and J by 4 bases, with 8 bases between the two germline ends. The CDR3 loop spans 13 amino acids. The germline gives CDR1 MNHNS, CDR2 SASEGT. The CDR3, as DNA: TGTGCCAGCAGTTCCGGGAATAATGAAAAACTGTTTTTT. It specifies CASSSGNNEKLFF.

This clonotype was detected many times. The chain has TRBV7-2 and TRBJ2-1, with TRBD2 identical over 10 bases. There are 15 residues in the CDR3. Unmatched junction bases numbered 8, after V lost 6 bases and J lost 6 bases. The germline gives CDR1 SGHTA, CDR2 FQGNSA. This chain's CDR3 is CASSFTSGISNEQFF. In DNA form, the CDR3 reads TGTGCCAGCAGTTTTACTAGCGGGATTTCCAATGAGCAGTTCTTC. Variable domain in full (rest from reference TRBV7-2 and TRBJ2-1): GAGVSQSPSNKVTEKGKDVELRCDPISGHTALYWYRQSLGQGLEFLIYFQGNSAPDKSGLPSDRFSAERTGGSVSTLTIQRTQQEDSAVYLCASSFTSGISNEQFFGPGTRLTVL.

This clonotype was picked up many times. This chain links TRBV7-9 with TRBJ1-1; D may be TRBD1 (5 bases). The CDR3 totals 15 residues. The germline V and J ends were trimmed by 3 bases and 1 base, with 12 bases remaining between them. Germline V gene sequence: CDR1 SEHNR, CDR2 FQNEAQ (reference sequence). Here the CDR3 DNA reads TGTGCCAGCAGCTTGGCCGGGACGGAGAACACTGAAGCTTTCTTT. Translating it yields CASSLAGTENTEAFF.

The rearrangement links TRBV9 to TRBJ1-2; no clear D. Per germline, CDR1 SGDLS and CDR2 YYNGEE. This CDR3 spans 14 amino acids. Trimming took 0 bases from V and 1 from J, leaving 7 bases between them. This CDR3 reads CASSVENVNYGYTF. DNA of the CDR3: TGTGCCAGCAGCGTAGAAAATGTTAACTATGGCTACACCTTC.

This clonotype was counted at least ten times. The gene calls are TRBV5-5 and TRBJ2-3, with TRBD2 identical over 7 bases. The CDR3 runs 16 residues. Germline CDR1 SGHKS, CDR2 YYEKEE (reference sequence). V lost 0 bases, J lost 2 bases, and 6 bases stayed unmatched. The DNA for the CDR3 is TGTGCCAGCAGCTTGGCGGCTAGCGGATTCACAGATACGCAGTATTTT. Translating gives CASSLAASGFTDTQYF.

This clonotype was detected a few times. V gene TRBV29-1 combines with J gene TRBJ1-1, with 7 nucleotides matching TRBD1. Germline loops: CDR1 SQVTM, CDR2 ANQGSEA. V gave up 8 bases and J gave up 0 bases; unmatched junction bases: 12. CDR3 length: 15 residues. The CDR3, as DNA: TGCAGCATCAATCCCACCGGGACAGTGAACACTGAAGCTTTCTTT. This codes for CSINPTGTVNTEAFF.

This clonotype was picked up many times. The CDR3 loop reads CAISEWGEQFF. The CDR3 DNA follows: TGTGCCATCAGTGAGTGGGGGGAGCAGTTCTTC. This chain joins TRBV10-3 and TRBJ2-1; D may be TRBD1 or TRBD2 (5 bases each). This CDR3 has 11 amino acids. Looked up from germline, CDR1 is ENHRY and CDR2 is SYGVKD. The V gene lost 1 base and the J gene lost 10 bases, with 5 bases spanning the gap.

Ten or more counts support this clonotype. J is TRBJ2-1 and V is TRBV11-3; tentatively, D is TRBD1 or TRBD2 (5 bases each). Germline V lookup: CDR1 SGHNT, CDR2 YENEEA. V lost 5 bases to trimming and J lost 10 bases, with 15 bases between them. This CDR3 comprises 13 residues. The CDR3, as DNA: TGTGCCAGCAGCCCCGGGACCGCAGGGGAGCAGTTCTTC. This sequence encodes CASSPGTAGEQFF.

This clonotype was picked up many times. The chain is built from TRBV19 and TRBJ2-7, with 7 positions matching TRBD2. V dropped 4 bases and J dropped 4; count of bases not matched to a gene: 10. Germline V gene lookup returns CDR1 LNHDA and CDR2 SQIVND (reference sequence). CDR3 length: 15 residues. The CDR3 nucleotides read TGTGCCAGTAGTAGAAAGGCTAGCGGATTTTACGAGCAGTACTTC. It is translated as CASSRKASGFYEQYF.